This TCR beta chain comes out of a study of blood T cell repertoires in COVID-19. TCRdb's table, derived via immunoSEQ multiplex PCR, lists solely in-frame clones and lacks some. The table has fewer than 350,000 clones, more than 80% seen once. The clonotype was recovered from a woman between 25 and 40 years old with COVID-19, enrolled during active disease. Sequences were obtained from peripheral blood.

The CDR3 DNA follows: TGTGCCAGCAGCTCGACTAGCGGGAGGGCTGGGGAGCAGTACTTC. This sequence encodes CASSSTSGRAGEQYF. V is TRBV7-2 and J is TRBJ2-7; 14 bases match TRBD2. V gave up 4 bases and J gave up 7 bases; unmatched junction bases: 6. Germline V gene lookup returns CDR1 SGHTA and CDR2 FQGNSA. The CDR3 is made up of 15 amino acids.